This T cell receptor beta chain comes out of a study of shared clonotypes between healthy human individuals. V shed 1 base and J 3 bases; nucleotides not matched to a gene: 5. Germline V gene lookup returns CDR1 MGHRA and CDR2 YSYEKL. CDR3 size: 15 residues. Replicate PCRs run on unsorted PBMC used about 300 ng DNA, which was 30,000 to 35,000 T cell genomes. Unsorted PBMC DNA underwent sequencing on ten immunoSEQ deep assay plates. Sequenced by immunoSEQ multiplex PCR; TCRdb stores in-frame clones only, minus some. This table holds roughly 510,000 clones, roughly 85% found once. Healthy and HIV-negative, the adult donors had no recent acute infections or vaccinations. Genomic DNA of unsorted samples came from some 90 million PBMCs.

This receptor was identified in a woman between 40 and 50 years old in good health. Some clones in this sample may be carry-over from other donors' samples. This sequence joins TRBV4-1 and TRBJ2-7; 8 bases map to TRBD2. What was sequenced was PBMCs. CDR3 DNA: TGCGCCAGCAGCCAAGGAACCGGGACTAGCTACGAGCAGTACTTC. Translated: CASSQGTGTSYEQYF.